By sample share, the clone carrying this TCR beta chain is medium-sized (0.01 to 0.1%). The data were taken from a study of cytomegalovirus exposure and HLA in healthy donors. Germline CDR1 MDHEN, CDR2 SYDVKM. The CDR3 is made up of 18 amino acids. V was pared by 4 bases and J by 2 bases, with 14 bases of the junction left unmatched. The PCR had 60 Vbeta and 13 Jbeta primers. The protocol was immunoSEQ multiplex PCR, while the TCRdb copy is restricted to in-frame clones and leaves out a portion. Found here are approximately 110,000 clones, about 81% of them singletons; the top ten hold 0.95% to 1.4%. The sequence was obtained from a young woman in good health and CMV-seronegative. Sequencing was done on a sample of PBMCs. The V gene is TRBV28, the J gene TRBJ2-7; 10 bases match TRBD1. CDR3 nucleotides: TGTGCCAGCAGTTCCTCCGGGACAGGGGCCTCAGTCGCCTACGAGCAGTACTTC. Protein: CASSSSGTGASVAYEQYF.